This TCR beta chain was retrieved from a study of T cells in Graves' hyperthyroidism and ophthalmopathy. In the study overall: It was at initial diagnosis, before any treatment, that peripheral blood was collected.

The CDR3 spans 13 residues. Germline V gene data show CDR1 as SGHAT and CDR2 as FQNNGV. Trimming left V 0 bases short and J 11 bases short, with 13 bases between. General study points: Blood held most thyroid clonotypes expanded above 0.001 frequency.

Individuals with ophthalmopathy presented a Clinical Activity Score of at least 3, a NOSPECS grade of at least 4 and a duration under 3 months. Those patients with uncontrolled infection, other autoimmune disease, pregnancy or lactation were excluded. Only one count was recorded for this clonotype. Its antigen is unknown. Amplification of TCR beta CDR3 regions was performed using RNA transcripts as template. RT-PCR in the first round (using the HTBI primer set) targeted the TCR CDR3. TCRdb analysed the multiplex PCR reads with MiXCR anew, one entry per CDR3 protein. The sample lists about 520,000 distinct CDR3 sequences, 24% occurring once.

This receptor was obtained from a woman in her twenties or thirties with Graves' ophthalmopathy. What was sequenced was blood. This chain links TRBV11-2 with TRBJ1-1; weak D call: TRBD1 (6 bases). The chain's CDR3 is CASSLETGLDAFF. The CDR3 DNA is TGTGCCAGCAGCTTAGAGACAGGTTTGGATGCTTTCTTT.